This paragraph covers one TCR beta chain sequence. Its matching antigen is unknown. This sample stems from a study of T cell repertoires in cytomegalovirus infection. Study overall: An indication of both CMV infection and matching HLA type came from public TCR beta signatures. Study findings and constraints: Identification of carriers of CMV plus the relevant HLA was achieved through cumulative public TCR beta family frequency.

TCRdb reprocessed the reads with MiXCR, giving one entry per CDR3 protein. The sample contains some 560,000 distinct CDR3 sequences, 40% of which appear only once. The germline V and J ends were trimmed by 8 bases and 5 bases, with 15 bases remaining between them. The CDR3 consists of 13 residues. This sequence originates from a human donor in good health (CMV status not recorded). Some clones in this sample may be carry-over from other donors' samples. The chain carries TRBV12-3 or TRBV12-4 and TRBJ2-5; the D is unclear. This material consisted of cultured PBMCs, taken from culture after CMV antigen stimulation. The CDR3, as DNA: TGTGCCAGCTGGGGATGGAACGAGGAGACCCAGTACTTC. This translates into CASWGWNEETQYF.